The rows below give T cell receptor beta chains drawn from one sample of a study of shared clonotypes between healthy human individuals. Data came from immunoSEQ multiplex PCR; TCRdb stores just in-frame clones and leaves some out. The sample records some 2,100,000 clones, around 95% being singletons. The sample taken for sequencing was naive CD4+ T cells sorted from blood. Source of these receptors: a man aged 18 to 35 in good health. The CDR3 runs from the conserved cysteine through the conserved F or W. A D gene is named only where the DNA matches it firmly. Clone size is not always given. Where it is, it says once, few, many or a class for expanded clones.

D gene: NA; clone size: NA; J gene: TRBJ2-7; V gene: TRBV14; CDR3 protein: CASSKSRLEQYF; CDR3 DNA: TGTGCCAGCAGTAAAAGCCGTCTCGAGCAGTACTTC
D gene: NA; clone size: NA; J gene: TRBJ2-5; V gene: TRBV7-7; CDR3 protein: CASSPPYGETQYF; CDR3 DNA: TGTGCTAGCAGCCCGCCCTATGGAGAGACCCAGTACTTC
D gene: NA; clone size: once; J gene: TRBJ2-5; V gene: TRBV6-5; CDR3 protein: CASSYPGARTQYF; CDR3 DNA: TGTGCCAGCAGTTACCCTGGGGCCAGGACCCAGTACTTC
D gene: NA; clone size: few; J gene: TRBJ2-5; V gene: TRBV6-5; CDR3 protein: CASSYSGAEETQYF; CDR3 DNA: TGTGCCAGCAGTTACTCGGGGGCGGAAGAGACCCAGTACTTC
D gene: TRBD1; clone size: NA; J gene: TRBJ1-3; V gene: TRBV5-6; CDR3 protein: CASSPTQGASGNTIYF; CDR3 DNA: TGTGCCAGCAGCCCCACCCAGGGGGCTTCTGGAAACACCATATATTTT
D gene: NA; clone size: NA; J gene: TRBJ1-5; V gene: TRBV6-6; CDR3 protein: CASSPLSNQPQHF; CDR3 DNA: TGTGCCAGCAGCCCCTTAAGCAATCAGCCCCAGCATTTT
D gene: NA; clone size: once; J gene: TRBJ2-3; V gene: TRBV18; CDR3 protein: CASSPTRGRSPDTQYF; CDR3 DNA: TGTGCCAGCTCACCTACGAGGGGTCGGAGCCCAGATACGCAGTATTTT
D gene: NA; clone size: NA; J gene: TRBJ2-5; V gene: TRBV7-9; CDR3 protein: CASSLGHGRGRETQYF; CDR3 DNA: TGTGCCAGCAGCTTAGGACACGGCCGCGGTCGAGAGACCCAGTACTTC
D gene: NA; clone size: NA; J gene: TRBJ1-2; V gene: TRBV5-1; CDR3 protein: CASSLEGEVYGYTF; CDR3 DNA: TGCGCCAGCAGCTTAGAAGGGGAAGTCTATGGCTACACCTTC
D gene: NA; clone size: once; J gene: TRBJ1-2; V gene: TRBV5-6; CDR3 protein: CASSLVGAPDYGYTF; CDR3 DNA: TGTGCCAGCAGCTTGGTTGGGGCCCCAGACTATGGCTACACCTTC
D gene: TRBD2; clone size: NA; J gene: TRBJ2-7; V gene: TRBV28; CDR3 protein: CASPPSRGGSYEQYF; CDR3 DNA: TGTGCCAGCCCTCCTTCGCGGGGGGGGTCCTACGAGCAGTACTTC
D gene: NA; clone size: NA; J gene: TRBJ2-7; V gene: TRBV19; CDR3 protein: CASRGTTYEQYF; CDR3 DNA: TGTGCCAGTAGAGGTACGACCTACGAGCAGTACTTC
D gene: TRBD2; clone size: NA; J gene: TRBJ2-1; V gene: TRBV11-3; CDR3 protein: CASSVGGSNHNEQFF; CDR3 DNA: TGTGCCAGCAGCGTGGGAGGGTCTAACCACAATGAGCAGTTCTTC
D gene: NA; clone size: NA; J gene: TRBJ2-7; V gene: TRBV4-3; CDR3 protein: CASSQELRYEQYF; CDR3 DNA: TGCGCCAGCAGCCAAGAACTCAGGTACGAGCAGTACTTC
D gene: NA; clone size: NA; J gene: TRBJ2-7; V gene: TRBV30; CDR3 protein: CAWSVNPTGISYEQYF; CDR3 DNA: TGTGCCTGGAGTGTGAACCCCACAGGGATCTCCTACGAGCAGTACTTC
D gene: NA; clone size: NA; J gene: TRBJ2-2; V gene: TRBV7-2; CDR3 protein: CASRPAFWGVAGELFF; CDR3 DNA: TGTGCCAGCAGACCCGCGTTCTGGGGGGTCGCCGGGGAGCTGTTTTTT
D gene: TRBD1; clone size: few; J gene: TRBJ1-6; V gene: TRBV2; CDR3 protein: CASSLLDREDSPLHF; CDR3 DNA: TGTGCCAGCAGCCTCTTGGACAGGGAGGATTCACCCCTCCACTTT
D gene: NA; clone size: NA; J gene: TRBJ2-3; V gene: TRBV7-2; CDR3 protein: CASSFSGLLADTQYF; CDR3 DNA: TGTGCCAGCAGCTTCTCCGGCTTGTTGGCAGATACGCAGTATTTT
D gene: NA; clone size: NA; J gene: TRBJ2-3; V gene: TRBV19; CDR3 protein: CASSTTGVTHTDTQYF; CDR3 DNA: TGTGCCAGTAGCACCACCGGGGTAACCCACACAGATACGCAGTATTTT
D gene: NA; clone size: NA; J gene: TRBJ1-4; V gene: TRBV2; CDR3 protein: CASSGRGVINEKLFF; CDR3 DNA: TGTGCCAGCAGTGGTCGCGGGGTGATTAATGAAAAACTGTTTTTT
D gene: NA; clone size: NA; J gene: TRBJ2-1; V gene: TRBV6-1; CDR3 protein: CASSEFGLIYNEQFF; CDR3 DNA: TGTGCCAGCAGTGAATTCGGACTTATCTACAATGAGCAGTTCTTC
D gene: TRBD1; clone size: NA; J gene: TRBJ2-2; V gene: TRBV18; CDR3 protein: CASSPGQVNTGELFF; CDR3 DNA: TGTGCCAGCTCACCTGGACAGGTGAACACCGGGGAGCTGTTTTTT
D gene: NA; clone size: NA; J gene: TRBJ2-1; V gene: TRBV18; CDR3 protein: CASSPYSGNEQFF; CDR3 DNA: TGTGCCAGCTCACCGTATTCAGGGAATGAGCAGTTCTTC
D gene: NA; clone size: NA; J gene: TRBJ1-5; V gene: TRBV10-3; CDR3 protein: CAISESADQPQHF; CDR3 DNA: TGTGCCATCAGTGAGTCGGCGGATCAGCCCCAGCATTTT
D gene: NA; clone size: once; J gene: TRBJ1-1; V gene: TRBV7-2; CDR3 protein: CASSYSGGGKAFF; CDR3 DNA: TGTGCCAGCAGCTATAGCGGTGGGGGGAAAGCTTTCTTT
D gene: NA; clone size: NA; J gene: TRBJ1-1; V gene: TRBV27; CDR3 protein: CASSFRPGSGTEAFF; CDR3 DNA: TGTGCCAGCAGTTTCAGGCCCGGAAGTGGCACTGAAGCTTTCTTT
D gene: NA; clone size: NA; J gene: TRBJ1-5; V gene: TRBV6-5; CDR3 protein: CASTPPGPNQPQHF; CDR3 DNA: TGTGCCAGCACTCCCCCGGGACCCAATCAGCCCCAGCATTTT
D gene: NA; clone size: NA; J gene: TRBJ2-5; V gene: TRBV28; CDR3 protein: CASSTRVKETQYF; CDR3 DNA: TGTGCCAGCAGTACCAGGGTGAAAGAGACCCAGTACTTC
D gene: NA; clone size: NA; J gene: TRBJ1-1; V gene: TRBV2; CDR3 protein: CASSEAQGNTEAFF; CDR3 DNA: TGTGCCAGCAGTGAGGCACAGGGTAACACTGAAGCTTTCTTT
D gene: NA; clone size: NA; J gene: TRBJ1-1; V gene: TRBV6-6; CDR3 protein: CASSYGLMGDTEAFF; CDR3 DNA: TGTGCCAGCAGTTACGGGTTAATGGGGGACACTGAAGCTTTCTTT